A single sample gave rise to the 10 T cell receptor beta chains below, sequenced in a study of cytomegalovirus exposure and HLA in healthy donors. In the PCR, 60 Vbeta and 13 Jbeta primers were used. Data came from immunoSEQ multiplex PCR; TCRdb stores just in-frame clones and leaves some out. In the table there are 130,000 to 150,000 clones, around 72% of which are singletons. Sequencing was performed on PBMCs. These receptors were obtained from a man aged 18 to 29 in good health and CMV-seropositive.

The J gene is TRBJ1-1, the V gene TRBV28, with a tentative D call TRBD1 (5 bases). The CDR3 covers 16 residues. The germline V gene has CDR1 MDHEN and CDR2 SYDVKM. Trimming removed 3 bases at V and 6 bases at J, with 20 bases between. The CDR3 sequence is CASSFAGTKGLPEAFF. In nucleotides, the CDR3 is TGTGCCAGCAGTTTTGCCGGGACTAAGGGTTTACCTGAAGCTTTCTTT.

This clone was seen just once. The chain has TRBV7-9 and TRBJ2-5, with TRBD1 as a possible D gene (6 bases). CDR1 SEHNR and CDR2 FQNEAQ come from the germline V gene (reference sequence). The CDR3 is 14 residues long. Trimming shortened V by 1 base and J by 1 base, and 7 bases separated the two germline ends. The CDR3 coding sequence is TGTGCCAGCAGCTTAGGGGGGCCCCAAGAGACCCAGTACTTC. Translation: CASSLGGPQETQYF.

The chain carries TRBV27 and TRBJ1-5; perhaps TRBD1 as D (6 bases). V was trimmed by 6 bases and J by 4 bases, leaving 16 bases between them. The CDR3 runs to 15 residues. Looked up from germline, CDR1 is MNHEY and CDR2 is SMNVEV (reference sequence). The CDR3 coding sequence is TGTGCCAGCAGCCCGGTGTTGGGGGCAAATCAGCCCCAGCATTTT. Translated, it gives CASSPVLGANQPQHF.

This rearrangement joins TRBV23-1 to TRBJ1-5; 9 nucleotides match TRBD1. TRBV23-1 belongs to the ORF category, with a function that is uncertain. With 5 bases clipped from V and 0 bases from J, the junction kept 11 bases outside the gene matches. The CDR3 sequence is 18 residues long. CDR3 in amino acids: CASSAGQGTLFSNQPQHF. CDR3 coding DNA: TGCGCCAGCAGTGCTGGACAGGGGACATTATTTAGCAATCAGCCCCAGCATTTT.

The chain is built from TRBV14 and TRBJ2-7, with TRBD2 matching 8 bases. V was pared by 2 bases and J by 1 base, with 4 bases of the junction left unmatched. This CDR3 is 15 amino acids long. The germline CDR1 and CDR2 sequences are SGHDN and FVKESK. The CDR3 sequence: CASSQPGGGSYEQYF. Written as DNA, the CDR3 is TGTGCCAGCAGCCAACCCGGGGGGGGGTCCTACGAGCAGTACTTC.

This chain uses TRBV6-1 with TRBJ2-3, with D tentatively TRBD1 (6 bases). The CDR3 length is 14 residues. V was pared by 7 bases and J by 3 bases, with 14 bases between. CDR1 and CDR2 from the germline V gene are MNHNS and SASEGT. CDR3 residues: CASIAQGWTDTQYF. In nucleotides, the CDR3 is TGTGCCAGCATCGCTCAGGGGTGGACAGATACGCAGTATTTT.

The V call is TRBV5-6, the J call TRBJ1-1; 8 nucleotides match TRBD1. The CDR3 length is 14 residues. Trimming took 4 bases from V and 3 from J; bases not matched to a gene: 5. Per germline, CDR1 SGHDT and CDR2 YYEEEE. CDR3 region: CASSPRTGYTEAFF. The CDR3 nucleotides read TGTGCCAGCAGCCCACGGACAGGGTACACTGAAGCTTTCTTT.

The rearrangement uses TRBV7-3 and TRBJ2-2, with 10 bases identical to TRBD2. The germline V gene has CDR1 SGHTA and CDR2 FQGTGA. The CDR3 extends over 16 amino acids. V lost 1 base to trimming and J lost 8 bases; unmatched junction nucleotides: 7. Here the CDR3 DNA reads TGTGCCAGCAGCTTAAATCCTAGCGGGAGTAAAGGGGAGCTGTTTTTT. This encodes CASSLNPSGSKGELFF.

There are a few counts of this clone. V and J are TRBV11-2 and TRBJ2-2; TRBD2 aligns across 10 bases. Germline assignment: CDR1 SGHAT and CDR2 FQNNGV. The ends lost 1 base at V and 2 bases at J; junction bases unmatched: 7. The CDR3 contains 18 residues. In nucleotides, the CDR3 is TGTGCCAGCAGCTTAGGGGTTAGCGGGGGGCTTAACACCGGGGAGCTGTTTTTT. Amino acids: CASSLGVSGGLNTGELFF.

CDR3 sequence reads: CASSPRDRAYEQYF. CDR3 sequence (DNA): TGTGCCAGCAGTCCCCGGGACAGGGCCTACGAGCAGTACTTC. This chain links TRBV6-1 with TRBJ2-7, with 9 positions matching TRBD1. V lost 5 bases and J lost 2; bases outside the gene matches: 4. This CDR3 comprises 14 residues. The germline CDR1 and CDR2 sequences are MNHNS and SASEGT.